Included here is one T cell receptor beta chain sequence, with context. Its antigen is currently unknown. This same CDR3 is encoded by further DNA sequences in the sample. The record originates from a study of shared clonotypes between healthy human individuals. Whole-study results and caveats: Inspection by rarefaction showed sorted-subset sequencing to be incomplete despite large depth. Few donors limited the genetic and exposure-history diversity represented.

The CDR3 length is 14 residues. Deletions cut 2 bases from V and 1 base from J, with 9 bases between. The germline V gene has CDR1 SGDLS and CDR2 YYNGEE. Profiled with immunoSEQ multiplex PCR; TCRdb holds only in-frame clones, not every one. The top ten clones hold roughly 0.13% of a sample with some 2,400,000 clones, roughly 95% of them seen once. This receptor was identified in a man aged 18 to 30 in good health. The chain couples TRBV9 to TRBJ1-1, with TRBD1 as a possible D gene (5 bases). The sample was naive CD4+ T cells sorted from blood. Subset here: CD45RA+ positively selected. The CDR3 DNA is TGTGCCAGCAGCGTGGGGGGTCAGAACACTGAAGCTTTCTTT. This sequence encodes CASSVGGQNTEAFF.